A selection of T cell receptor beta chains follows, all from one sample in a study of cytomegalovirus exposure and HLA in healthy donors. Sequenced by immunoSEQ multiplex PCR; TCRdb stores in-frame clones only, minus some. The sample lists roughly 190,000 clones, 75% to 90% occurring once. Sequences were obtained from PBMCs. The source is a man aged 35-49 years in good health and CMV-seropositive. The CDR3 runs from the conserved cysteine through the conserved F or W.

V	J	CDR3
TRBV19	TRBJ2-7	CASRGGGVGLANEQYF
TRBV5-1	TRBJ2-7	CASSLGLEVNEQYF
TRBV5-8	TRBJ2-1	CASSFTSLFYNEQFF
TRBV7-2	TRBJ2-5	CASSKVTSLEETQYF
TRBV5-4	TRBJ2-1	CASSLAEGEQFF
TRBV28	TRBJ2-7	CASSFFPGQGKQYF
TRBV6-5	TRBJ2-2	CASSYYRARAGELFF
TRBV19	TRBJ1-2	CASSFVGGELGYTF
TRBV5-1	TRBJ1-3	CASSTDSRRGNTIYF
TRBV4-2	TRBJ1-3	CASSLDRNSGNTIYF
TRBV2	TRBJ1-4	CASSSVTGGEKLFF
TRBV19	TRBJ1-2	CASSGLTGGRDYGYTF
TRBV7-8	TRBJ1-5	CASSLATGGDQPQHF
TRBV30	TRBJ2-4	CAWSVLINIQYF
TRBV5-1	TRBJ1-2	CASSLGQVLGGGYTF
TRBV2	TRBJ2-7	CASSYGGSGGDYEQYF
TRBV28	TRBJ2-1	CASSQGTYNEQFF
TRBV15	TRBJ1-4	CATSRERGRTEKLFF
TRBV7-8	TRBJ1-2	CASSSGAYGYTF
TRBV7-3	TRBJ2-2	CASSPQGTTGELFF
TRBV18	TRBJ1-5	CASSPNLSYSNQPQHF
TRBV19	TRBJ2-6	CASSPGVTGANVLTF
TRBV2	-	CASSGREYEQYF
TRBV28	TRBJ1-4	CASSSPWAGTNEKLFF
TRBV5-1	TRBJ1-4	CASSLGTGPNEKLFF
TRBV11-1	TRBJ2-7	CASSLGLAGAYEQYF
TRBV30	TRBJ1-2	CAWSSRRGYNYGYTF
TRBV19	TRBJ1-1	CASSITGRTEAFF
TRBV19	TRBJ2-4	CASRETGGGNIQYF
TRBV7-2	TRBJ1-4	CASSGLRNEKLFF
TRBV6-5	TRBJ1-2	CAVSLTGVDGYTF
TRBV7-9	TRBJ1-3	CASSLLGQGWTGNTIYF
TRBV4-3	TRBJ1-2	CASSQDQGFRGYTF
TRBV7-8	TRBJ2-5	CASSLVGGAGRETQYF
TRBV28	TRBJ1-3	CASSPGTAGNTIYF
TRBV5-4	TRBJ1-1	CATRDRVVTEAFF
TRBV9	TRBJ2-3	CASSQIPLGPSTDTQYF
TRBV27	TRBJ2-3	CASSFRRGDTQYF
TRBV7-2	TRBJ2-3	CASSLAPGLAGSAVKDTQYF
TRBV19	TRBJ2-2	CASRKNEANTGELFF
TRBV21-1	TRBJ1-4	CASSKEARGAGVLEKLFF
TRBV27	TRBJ2-7	CASSTLQGAVKNEQYF
TRBV6-1	TRBJ2-1	CASSESRGVRSFEEFF
TRBV29-1	TRBJ2-2	CSVEGEDRNTGELFF
TRBV27	TRBJ1-1	CASSGSTGGNTEAFF
TRBV7-2	TRBJ1-1	CASSYSGVAFF
TRBV5-4	TRBJ2-3	CASSLGRGTDTQYF
TRBV5-1	TRBJ2-7	CASSLAFDSSYEQYF
TRBV6-4	TRBJ2-3	CASSDSGAMSTDTQYF
TRBV5-4	TRBJ2-2	CASSEATGELFF
TRBV4-1	TRBJ2-5	CASSQAVAGALQETQYF
TRBV19	TRBJ2-2	CASTLTGSTGELFF
TRBV6-5	TRBJ1-5	CASSNTRGGQPQHF